One sample yielded the 16 T cell receptor beta chains listed below, sequenced in a study of CXCR3-negative and CXCR3-positive naive CD8 T cells. The TRB cDNA libraries were prepared by 5' RACE with UMI labels. TCRdb re-analyzed the 5' RACE reads; it lists each CDR3 protein once, without DNA. The sample table includes around 34,000 distinct CDR3 sequences. Sequenced input: memory CD8+ T cells from blood. The source of these receptors is a human donor in good health. Some clones in this sample may be carry-over from other donors' samples.

This rearrangement joins TRBV4-1 to TRBJ2-3; TCRdb's D call of TRBD1 is untestable without DNA. Per germline, CDR1 MGHRA and CDR2 YSYEKL. The CDR3 loop spans 15 amino acids. CDR3 in amino acids: CASSYRDRGTDTQYF.

The V gene is TRBV12-3 or TRBV12-4, the J gene TRBJ1-5. The length of the CDR3 is 14 residues. This CDR3 is CASSLGQGEKAQHF.

The chain combines TRBV15 with TRBJ1-4. The CDR3 contains 15 residues. CDR1 and CDR2 (germline): LNHNV, YYDKDF (reference sequence). The CDR3 region is CATSRDGGLVEKLFF.

The chain couples TRBV7-2 to TRBJ2-7; TCRdb designates TRBD1, a call that cannot be tested without DNA. Germline loops: CDR1 SGHTA, CDR2 FQGNSA. The CDR3 has 12 amino acids. CDR3: CASSSLGREQYF.

CDR3 loop: CAAAPSGVSAFF. This sequence joins TRBV28 and TRBJ1-1; TCRdb selects TRBD1, and the lack of DNA leaves this call unchecked. The CDR3 runs 12 residues. Germline loops: CDR1 MDHEN, CDR2 SYDVKM.

The rearrangement links TRBV12-3 or TRBV12-4 to TRBJ1-2; the D call from TCRdb, TRBD1, cannot be confirmed without DNA. The CDR3 sequence is 16 residues long. The CDR3 is CASSLALGQGLEGYTF.

The chain joins TRBV7-6 to TRBJ2-7; there is no DNA to check the TCRdb D call of TRBD2. Looked up from germline, CDR1 is SGHVS and CDR2 is FNYEAQ. The CDR3 loop spans 16 amino acids. Here the CDR3 reads CASRPYSGSQEYEQYF.

The V gene is TRBV6-2 or TRBV6-3, the J gene TRBJ2-7; the TCRdb D gene call, TRBD1, has no DNA to confirm it. There are 15 residues in the CDR3. Germline values: CDR1 MNHEY, CDR2 SVGEGT. The CDR3 loop reads CASKRSRDTGFEQYF.

This chain connects TRBV5-1 to TRBJ1-2; the D call of TRBD1 rests on TCRdb alone, since no DNA is present to check it. The CDR3 spans 16 residues. Germline CDR1 SGHRS, CDR2 YFSETQ. Here the CDR3 reads CASSLGHTGLIDGYTF.

The chain has TRBV28 and TRBJ2-7; without DNA, the TCRdb call of TRBD1 cannot be checked. CDR1 is MDHEN and CDR2 is SYDVKM in the germline V gene. This CDR3 spans 12 amino acids. The CDR3 spells CASSSPPYEQYF.

V usage is TRBV28 and J usage is TRBJ2-3. The CDR3 loop spans 12 amino acids. CDR1 is MDHEN and CDR2 is SYDVKM in the germline V gene. This CDR3 is CASSPQVSPQYF.

The J gene is TRBJ2-3, the V gene TRBV7-8; TCRdb's D call, TRBD1, is unchecked because there is no DNA. Germline V lookup: CDR1 SGHVS, CDR2 FQNEAQ. This CDR3 has 16 amino acids. The CDR3 loop reads CASSFPEDRGDDTQYF. Looking up the rest from reference TRBV7-8 and TRBJ2-3 gives the full variable domain: GAGVSQSPRYKVAKRGQDVALRCDPISGHVSLFWYQQALGQGPEFLTYFQNEAQLDKSGLPSDRFFAERPEGSVSTLKIQRTQQEDSAVYLCASSFPEDRGDDTQYFGPGTRLTVL.

The chain employs TRBV28 and TRBJ2-1; TCRdb gives TRBD1 as the D gene, but with no DNA this cannot be confirmed. Germline V lookup: CDR1 MDHEN, CDR2 SYDVKM. This CDR3 contains 16 residues. The CDR3 is CASSFSQGRKYNEQFF. Supplemented by reference TRBV28 and TRBJ2-1, the full variable domain reads DVKVTQSSRYLVKRTGEKVFLECVQDMDHENMFWYRQDPGLGLRLIYFSYDVKMKEKGDIPEGYSVSREKKERFSLILESASTNQTSMYLCASSFSQGRKYNEQFFGPGTRLTVL.

The chain recombines TRBV7-6 with TRBJ2-2; the D call from TCRdb, TRBD2, cannot be confirmed without DNA. There are 18 residues in the CDR3. Per germline, CDR1 SGHVS and CDR2 FNYEAQ. The CDR3: CASSLYLVPSDGTGELFF.

J is TRBJ2-1 and V is TRBV25-1; TCRdb indicates TRBD1, and absent DNA this call remains unverified. CDR3 length equals 16 residues. Germline CDR1 is MGHDK and CDR2 is SYGVNS. The CDR3 spells CASTKTGTGYNNEQFF.

The rearrangement uses TRBV12-3 or TRBV12-4 and TRBJ1-1; lacking DNA, the TRBD1 call made by TCRdb goes unchecked. This CDR3 has 14 amino acids. The CDR3: CASSLGGYNTEAFF.